The T cell receptor (beta chain) described here comes from a study of identical twins. Broader study findings: Twin-shared out-of-frame alpha sequences showed excess low generation probability. Abundant cord blood beta clonotypes carried fewer insertions; memory repertoires showed none.

Trimming stripped 2 bases from V and 6 bases from J, with 11 bases between. The V gene's germline CDR1 is LGHNT and CDR2 FRNRAP. The CDR3 is made up of 14 amino acids. Worth noting for this clonotype: The antigen is unknown.

TCRdb redid the calling of the 5' RACE reads with MiXCR, one entry per CDR3 protein. In the table there are more than 600,000 distinct CDR3 sequences, approximately 18% of which are singletons. These sequences were also reported in another study, on T cells expressing NK-cell markers. That investigation notes: These clonotypes, the leaders elsewhere, also led the CD3+CD56-NKG2C+ fraction in a handful of donors.

The material sequenced was PBMCs. V and J are TRBV12-5 and TRBJ2-1; possibly TRBD1 or TRBD2 for D (5 bases each). The sequence came from a woman aged 18-35 years in good health. The CDR3 loop is CASGLPGPLNEQFF. The CDR3 DNA follows: TGTGCTAGTGGTTTGCCGGGGCCCCTCAATGAGCAGTTCTTC. Using reference TRBV12-5 and TRBJ2-1 for the parts outside the CDR3, the full variable domain is DARVTQTPRHKVTEMGQEVTMRCQPILGHNTVFWYRQTMMQGLELLAYFRNRAPLDDSGMPKDRFSAEMPDATLATLKIQPSEPRDSAVYFCASGLPGPLNEQFFGPGTRLTVL.